The 14 T cell receptor beta chains presented below share a single source sample, sequenced in a study of CD8+CD57+ T cells in acquired aplastic anemia. The template used for profiling TCR beta VDJ and CDR3 was genomic DNA. A single record per CDR3 protein comes from TCRdb applying MiXCR to the reads. Of about 58,000 distinct CDR3 sequences in the sample, approximately 50% are singletons; the top ten hold approximately 15%. Only patients with CD8+CD57+ cell expansion on flow cytometry were chosen for sequencing. The sequencing sample was made of sorted CD4+, CD8+, or CD8+CD57+ T cells (not recorded which) from PBMCs. These TCRs come from a human donor with aplastic anemia.

This chain links TRBV7-9 with TRBJ2-5, with D maybe TRBD2 (6 bases). CDR1 and CDR2 (germline): SEHNR, FQNEAQ (reference sequence). The length of the CDR3 is 14 residues. The V end lost 1 base, the J end lost 5 bases, and 11 bases lay between the germline ends. CDR3 protein: CASSLGGLRETQYF. The CDR3 nucleotides read TGTGCCAGCAGCTTAGGAGGACTAAGGGAGACCCAGTACTTC.

The chain joins TRBV2 to TRBJ1-1; a possible D gene is TRBD1 (5 bases). Germline V gene data show CDR1 as SNHLY and CDR2 as FYNNEI. Trimming pared 3 bases from V and 4 bases from J, leaving 12 bases between. The length of the CDR3 is 14 residues. CDR3 nucleotides: TGTGCCAGCAGTGATGGGGGAGGTGGCACTGAAGCTTTCTTT. Protein sequence: CASSDGGGGTEAFF.

The sample holds many counts of this clonotype. V gene TRBV2 combines with J gene TRBJ2-3; D call uncertain. The V gene's germline CDR1 is SNHLY and CDR2 FYNNEI. Between the trimmed V and J ends, which lost 8 bases and 2 bases, there was a span of 14 bases. This CDR3 has 14 amino acids. The CDR3 here is CASVERAYTDTQYF. The DNA of the CDR3 is TGTGCCAGCGTTGAAAGGGCTTACACAGATACGCAGTATTTT.

The J gene is TRBJ2-7, the V gene TRBV5-1; D is possibly TRBD1 or TRBD2 (5 bases each). CDR3 length: 14 amino acids. Germline assignment: CDR1 SGHRS and CDR2 YFSETQ. Deletions cut 0 bases from V and 5 bases from J, with 12 bases between. CDR3 DNA: TGCGCCAGCAGCTTGGCCACGGGGCTGGACGAGCAGTACTTC. Its protein product is CASSLATGLDEQYF.

This clonotype was detected many times. The rearrangement links TRBV9 to TRBJ2-1; D remains ambiguous. Trimming left V 4 bases short and J 9 bases short, with 11 bases between. Germline CDR1 and CDR2: SGDLS and YYNGEE. The CDR3 consists of 12 residues. The CDR3 nucleotides are TGTGCCAGCAGCTTGGACGCCCGTGAGCAGTTCTTC. It specifies CASSLDAREQFF.

The chain recombines TRBV2 with TRBJ2-7; D possibly corresponds to TRBD1 (6 bases). CDR3 size: 15 residues. Germline V gives CDR1 SNHLY, CDR2 FYNNEI. V lost 6 bases, J lost 6 bases, and 21 bases lay in between. The CDR3 loop reads CASSSRMARGLEQYF. As DNA, the CDR3 is TGTGCCAGCAGCTCCCGGATGGCCAGGGGCCTCGAGCAGTACTTC.

The chain employs TRBV7-3 and TRBJ2-1; 9 nucleotides align to TRBD2. J gave up 2 bases and V 7 bases, and 6 bases lay outside the gene matches. Germline assignment: CDR1 SGHTA and CDR2 FQGTGA. The CDR3 loop spans 15 amino acids. The CDR3 bases are TGTGCCAGCAAGCCTAGCGGGAAAACCTACAATGAGCAGTTCTTC. Translation gives CASKPSGKTYNEQFF.

This clonotype is categorized as medium-sized. J is TRBJ1-1 and V is TRBV29-1, with D perhaps TRBD1 (5 bases). Germline CDR1 is SQVTM and CDR2 is ANQGSEA. Trimming removed 8 bases at V and 3 bases at J, with 13 bases between. The CDR3 sequence is 12 residues long. CDR3 nucleotides: TGCAGCTTTACGGGACTTTACACTGAAGCTTTCTTT. This translates into CSFTGLYTEAFF.

In the case of this clonotype: This may stem from a read error, because a much larger clone lies one nucleotide away. J is TRBJ1-5 and V is TRBV10-3, with unresolved D. The V and J ends lost 5 bases and 0 bases respectively, with 11 bases between them. Germline V gene data show CDR1 as ENHRY and CDR2 as SYGVKD. The CDR3 contains 15 residues. The CDR3 is CAISLQIFSNQPQHF. The DNA of the CDR3 is TGTGCCATCAGTTTACAGATTTTTAGCAATCAGCCCCAGCATTTT.

This clonotype appeared many times. The chain employs TRBV12-5 and TRBJ1-2; D is perhaps TRBD1 (5 bases). CDR3 length: 16 amino acids. V lost 5 bases to trimming and J lost 2 bases, with 18 bases between them. The germline V gene encodes CDR1 LGHNT and CDR2 FRNRAP. The CDR3 sequence is CASGPVGGGMNYGYTF. CDR3 coding DNA: TGTGCTAGTGGTCCCGTCGGGGGGGGGATGAACTATGGCTACACCTTC.

As for this clonotype: Because it lacks the conserved phenylalanine or tryptophan at the end, this CDR3 is likely a read error. The rearrangement uses TRBV10-1 and TRBJ2-7, with 9 positions matching TRBD1. Germline values: CDR1 WNHNN, CDR2 SYGVQD (reference sequence). CDR3 size: 16 residues. Germline trimming cut 2 bases from V and 4 bases from J; bases unmatched to any gene: 9. The CDR3 here is CASSEKTGGHGYEQYL. In nucleotides, the CDR3 is TGCGCCAGCAGTGAGAAGACAGGGGGTCACGGGTACGAGCAGTACCTC.

This clonotype occurred many times. V usage is TRBV10-3 and J usage is TRBJ2-2; D gene unclear. The CDR3 consists of 13 residues. Trimming left V 3 bases short and J 7 bases short, with 9 bases between. Germline V lookup: CDR1 ENHRY, CDR2 SYGVKD. Here the CDR3 DNA reads TGTGCCATCAGTGATCCTACCTTCGGGGAGCTGTTTTTT. Protein sequence: CAISDPTFGELFF.

J is TRBJ1-1 and V is TRBV19; maybe TRBD1 (6 bases). CDR3 length: 13 amino acids. Germline values: CDR1 LNHDA, CDR2 SQIVND (reference sequence). With 6 bases removed from V and 6 bases from J, the gap between germline ends came to 14 bases. The CDR3 sequence: CASRTVEGAEAFF. Written as DNA, the CDR3 is TGTGCCAGTAGAACTGTCGAGGGGGCTGAAGCTTTCTTT.

The chain combines TRBV9 with TRBJ2-3, with D tentatively TRBD2 (6 bases). This CDR3 is built from 15 residues. In germline, CDR1 is SGDLS, CDR2 YYNGEE. Trimming shortened V by 1 base and J by 3 bases, and 12 bases separated the two germline ends. CDR3 amino acids: CASSVFGTETDTQYF. The CDR3 coding sequence is TGTGCCAGCAGCGTATTCGGGACTGAGACAGATACGCAGTATTTT.